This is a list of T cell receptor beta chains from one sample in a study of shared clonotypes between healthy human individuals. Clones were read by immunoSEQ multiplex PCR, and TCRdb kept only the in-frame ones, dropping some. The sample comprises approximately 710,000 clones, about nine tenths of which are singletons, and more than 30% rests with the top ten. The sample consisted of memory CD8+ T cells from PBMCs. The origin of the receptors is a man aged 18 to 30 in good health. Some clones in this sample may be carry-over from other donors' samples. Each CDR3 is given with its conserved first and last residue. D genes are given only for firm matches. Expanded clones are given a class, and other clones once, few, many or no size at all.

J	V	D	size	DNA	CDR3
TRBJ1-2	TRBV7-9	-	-	TGTGCCAGCACCCTAAGTCAGGGTGCTAACTATGGCTACACCTTC	CASTLSQGANYGYTF
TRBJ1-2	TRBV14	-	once	TGTGCCAGCAGCCGTTATGGCAGCGAAGCTAACTATGGCTACACCTTC	CASSRYGSEANYGYTF
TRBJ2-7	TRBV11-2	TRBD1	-	TGTGCCAGCAGCCCCCTCACGGGACAGGGGCCCTACGAGCAGTACTTC	CASSPLTGQGPYEQYF
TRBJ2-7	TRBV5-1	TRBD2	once	TGCGCCAGCATGACCAGGCTGGGGACTAGCGGGAGCCACGAGCAGTACTTC	CASMTRLGTSGSHEQYF
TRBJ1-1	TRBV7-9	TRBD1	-	TGTGCCAGCAGCGCAACGAGACAGGGACACACTGAAGCTTTCTTT	CASSATRQGHTEAFF
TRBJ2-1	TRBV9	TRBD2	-	TGTGCCAGCAGCCTGGGGGAGGGTAGCGGGAGGCTTGAGCAGTTCTTC	CASSLGEGSGRLEQFF
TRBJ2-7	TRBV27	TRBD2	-	TGTGCCAGCAGTTTATGGGCTAGCGGCTACGAGCAGTACTTC	CASSLWASGYEQYF
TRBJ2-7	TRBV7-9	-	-	TGTGCCAGCAGCGCGCCGGCGACGTCTTACTACGAGCAGTACTTC	CASSAPATSYYEQYF
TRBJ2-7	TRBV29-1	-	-	TGCAGCGTTGAAGCCGCGTCAAGGAGCTCCTACGAGCAGTACTTC	CSVEAASRSSYEQYF
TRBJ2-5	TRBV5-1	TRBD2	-	TGCGCCAGCAGCTTGTCCCCTCTAGCGGGAGAAGGGCTCCAGTACTTC	CASSLSPLAGEGLQYF
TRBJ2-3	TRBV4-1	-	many	TGCGCCAGCAGCCAAGTGGTTCGGCAGGGGTCTGCAGATACGCAGTATTTT	CASSQVVRQGSADTQYF
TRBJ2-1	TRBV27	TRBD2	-	TGTGCCAGCAGTCCTGATGGTAGCGGGAGCTCCTACAATGAGCAGTTCTTC	CASSPDGSGSSYNEQFF
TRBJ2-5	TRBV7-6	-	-	TGTGCCAGTAGCCTATGGGATCAAGAGACCCAGTACTTC	CASSLWDQETQYF